Listed here are 13 T cell receptor beta chains from one sample, sequenced in a study of blood T cell repertoires in COVID-19. Assay used: immunoSEQ multiplex PCR; TCRdb lists only in-frame clones, some missing. The sample yields tens of thousands of clones, approximately 84% seen once. Sequencing was done on a sample of peripheral blood. These receptors were collected from a man aged 50 or older with COVID-19, enrolled during active disease.

The chain carries TRBV6-2 or TRBV6-3 and TRBJ1-2; no clear D gene. Trimming pared 2 bases from V and 0 bases from J, leaving 10 bases between. CDR1 MNHEY and CDR2 SVGEGT come from the germline V gene. This CDR3 has 15 amino acids. DNA of the CDR3: TGTGCCAGCAGTTACCGAGGCAGTGCTAACTATGGCTACACCTTC. Translation gives CASSYRGSANYGYTF.

This clone showed up just a few times. The V and J genes are TRBV10-3 and TRBJ1-1, with 8 bases lining up with TRBD1. V dropped 8 bases and J dropped 9; count of bases not matched to a gene: 5. In germline, CDR1 is ENHRY, CDR2 SYGVKD. The CDR3 contains 11 residues. The CDR3 region has the DNA TGTGCCATCGGACAGGGATTCAAAGCTTTCTTT. Translated, it gives CAIGQGFKAFF.

V gene TRBV11-2 combines with J gene TRBJ2-1; 9 bases line up with TRBD1. V was pared by 3 bases and J by 2 bases, with 11 bases of the junction left unmatched. Germline V gene data show CDR1 as SGHAT and CDR2 as FQNNGV. The CDR3 is made up of 18 amino acids. The CDR3 sequence is CASSLSVRRQGAYNEQFF. In nucleotides, the CDR3 is TGTGCCAGCAGCTTGTCCGTTAGGAGACAGGGGGCCTACAATGAGCAGTTCTTC.

This clone was recorded a few times. This chain connects TRBV7-9 to TRBJ1-5, with TRBD1 matching over 9 bases. CDR3 length equals 16 residues. V shed 4 bases, J shed 4 bases, and the junction held 8 bases outside the gene matches. CDR1 and CDR2 from the germline V gene are SEHNR and FQNEAQ (reference sequence). CDR3 in DNA: TGTGCCAGCAGCTCATCACAGGGGGCGGTGAATCAGCCCCAGCATTTT. As protein: CASSSSQGAVNQPQHF.

This clone was picked up a small number of times. V is TRBV3-1 (or the pseudogene TRBV3-2) and J is TRBJ2-7, with 8 bases identical to TRBD1. Unmatched junction bases numbered 14, after V lost 3 bases and J lost 1 base. This CDR3 contains 18 residues. Looked up from germline, CDR1 is LGHDT and CDR2 is YNNKEL (reference sequence). CDR3 sequence reads: CASSQVLLTGVRSYEQYF. DNA for the CDR3: TGTGCCAGCAGCCAGGTACTCCTGACAGGGGTTAGGTCCTACGAGCAGTACTTC.

The CDR3 loop reads CASSKECKGGTSKEAFF. The CDR3 DNA sequence: TGTGCCAGCAGCAAAGAATGTAAAGGTGGGACATCGAAGGAAGCTTTCTTT. The chain joins TRBV21-1 to TRBJ1-1; the DNA was not used to check the table's D call, TRBD1. TRBV21-1 has pseudogene status. CDR3 length: 17 residues.

The V call is TRBV10-3, the J call TRBJ2-5; 7 nucleotides align to TRBD2. CDR1 is ENHRY and CDR2 is SYGVKD in the germline V gene. This CDR3 spans 16 amino acids. The V and J ends lost 4 bases and 5 bases, in that order; junction bases with no gene match: 13. CDR3 nucleotide sequence: TGTGCCATCAGTGGGAGGAGCGGGGAACCTTTGGAGACCCAGTACTTC. Amino acid sequence: CAISGRSGEPLETQYF.

The chain combines TRBV9 with TRBJ2-2; tentative D call: TRBD2 (6 bases). This CDR3 region has 14 residues. Germline V gene data show CDR1 as SGDLS and CDR2 as YYNGEE. Trimming removed 0 bases from V and 6 bases from J, with 9 bases in between. The DNA for the CDR3 is TGTGCCAGCAGCGTAGACGGCGGGGCCGGGGAGCTGTTTTTT. It codes for CASSVDGGAGELFF.

CDR3 protein: CASSQDSGGDYGYTF. The CDR3, as DNA: TGTGCCAGCAGCCAAGATTCTGGGGGGGACTATGGCTACACCTTC. The chain couples TRBV3-1 (or the pseudogene TRBV3-2) to TRBJ1-2; a weak D match, TRBD1 (5 bases). CDR3 size: 15 residues. Trimming cost V 0 bases and J 3 bases, with 11 bases left between them. The V gene's germline CDR1 is LGHDT and CDR2 YNNKEL (reference sequence).

This rearrangement joins TRBV19 to TRBJ1-3, with D possibly TRBD1 on 5 matching bases. This CDR3 region has 16 residues. CDR1 is LNHDA, CDR2 SQIVND, per germline (reference sequence). Trimming shortened V by 5 bases and J by 0 bases, and 14 bases separated the two germline ends. The CDR3 bases are TGTGCCAGTAGTCTAACCCGGACAAGCTCTGGAAACACCATATATTTT. Translation: CASSLTRTSSGNTIYF.

The chain couples TRBV6-5 to TRBJ2-7; D is uncertain. Germline V lookup: CDR1 MNHEY, CDR2 SVGAGI. The V end lost 6 bases, the J end lost 7 bases, and 16 bases lay between the germline ends. This CDR3 is built from 13 residues. The CDR3 region is CASSFTPNREQYF. CDR3 DNA sequence: TGTGCCAGCAGCTTTACTCCCAATAGAGAGCAGTACTTC.

V gene TRBV11-3 combines with J gene TRBJ2-2; the match to TRBD2 covers 8 bases. Germline CDR1 SGHNT, CDR2 YENEEA. V trimming: 0 bases; J trimming: 5 bases; junction bases outside the gene matches: 11. CDR3 length: 18 residues. The CDR3 DNA reads TGTGCCAGCAGCTTAGACGGTCGGGGGGGCTCTCATACCGGGGAGCTGTTTTTT. This gives the protein CASSLDGRGGSHTGELFF.

V and J are TRBV5-1 and TRBJ2-7; D is possibly TRBD1 (6 bases). V lost 1 base to trimming and J lost 6 bases, with 14 bases between them. The germline gives CDR1 SGHRS, CDR2 YFSETQ. The CDR3 totals 14 residues. CDR3 nucleotide sequence: TGCGCCAGCAGCTTGACAGGGAATCAGGGCGAGCAGTACTTC. This gives the protein CASSLTGNQGEQYF.